The 18 T cell receptor beta chains reported below all come from one sample, sequenced in a study of OX40 agonist ivuxolimab in advanced cancers. The protocol was immunoSEQ multiplex PCR, while the TCRdb copy is restricted to in-frame clones and leaves out a portion. Among 50,000 to 65,000 clones, about 91% were seen once, and the ten largest hold around 12%. The source was CD4+ or CD8+ T cells sorted from blood, collected in a trial of the OX40 agonist ivuxolimab. The receptor set was obtained from an adult with an advanced solid tumor such as melanoma, head and neck, liver or kidney cancer.

The CDR3 reads CASSITVASAGEQYF. The CDR3 nucleotides read TGTGCCAGTAGTATCACAGTGGCCAGCGCGGGCGAGCAGTACTTC. The chain has TRBV19 and TRBJ2-7; D might be TRBD2 (5 bases). Trimming pared 3 bases from V and 6 bases from J, leaving 18 bases between. Germline-derived CDR1 and CDR2 are LNHDA and SQIVND (reference sequence). The CDR3 has 15 residues.

The chain is built from TRBV27 and TRBJ1-5; the D gene is possibly TRBD1 (6 bases). Germline assignment: CDR1 MNHEY and CDR2 SMNVEV (reference sequence). The V gene lost 5 bases and the J gene lost 3 bases, with 11 bases spanning the gap. The CDR3 sequence is 14 residues long. This CDR3 is CASSQTGYNQPQHF. The CDR3 bases are TGTGCCAGCAGTCAGACAGGCTACAATCAGCCCCAGCATTTT.

The rearrangement uses TRBV16 and TRBJ2-1; 8 nucleotides line up with TRBD2. The V segment lost 4 bases and the J segment 0 bases; nucleotides outside the gene matches: 17. Germline V gives CDR1 KGHSY, CDR2 FQNENV. The CDR3 runs to 20 residues. The chain's CDR3 is CASSPPAGLAGPLSYNEQFF. Here the CDR3 DNA reads TGTGCCAGCAGCCCTCCGGCCGGGCTAGCGGGTCCCCTCTCCTACAATGAGCAGTTCTTC.

This chain connects TRBV7-9 to TRBJ1-2; weak D call: TRBD1 (6 bases). V lost 5 bases, J lost 12 bases, and 13 bases lay in between. The CDR3 loop spans 11 amino acids. The germline V gene has CDR1 SEHNR and CDR2 FQNEAQ (reference sequence). The CDR3 DNA reads as TGTGCCAGCAGCCGGGACAATGAGGACACCTTC. Translation: CASSRDNEDTF.

V gene TRBV7-6 combines with J gene TRBJ2-7, with D perhaps TRBD1 or TRBD2 (5 bases each). V lost 4 bases and J lost 1, with 11 bases in between. CDR3 length equals 14 residues. Germline V gene lookup returns CDR1 SGHVS and CDR2 FNYEAQ. The CDR3 reads CASSWDVGSYEQYF. CDR3 bases: TGTGCCAGCAGCTGGGACGTCGGGTCCTACGAGCAGTACTTC.

The chain joins TRBV6-1 to TRBJ1-5; D remains ambiguous. The CDR3 spans 14 residues. CDR1 and CDR2 from the germline V gene are MNHNS and SASEGT. V lost 4 bases to trimming and J lost 2 bases, with 9 bases between them. Written as DNA, the CDR3 is TGTGCCAGCAGTGGGGTCCTAGGCAATCAGCCCCAGCATTTT. It encodes CASSGVLGNQPQHF.

As concerns this clone: Compared with germline, one end of the junction differs, possibly owing to a read error. The chain is built from TRBV28 and TRBJ2-4, with a weak D call TRBD1 (5 bases). The CDR3 consists of 12 residues. Germline V gene sequence: CDR1 MDHEN, CDR2 SYDVKM. The DNA of the CDR3 is TGTGCCAGCAGTTTAGGTACCGGACACTTCTTCTTC. Protein sequence: CASSLGTGHFFF.

This chain joins TRBV2 and TRBJ2-5; 11 nucleotides agree with TRBD1. Germline V gives CDR1 SNHLY, CDR2 FYNNEI. The CDR3 length is 15 residues. V lost 9 bases to trimming and J lost 3 bases; unmatched junction nucleotides: 9. The CDR3 region is CASGPGQGGKETQYF. As DNA, the CDR3 is TGTGCCAGTGGACCGGGACAGGGGGGGAAAGAGACCCAGTACTTC.

The chain carries TRBV29-1 and TRBJ2-7; D assignment may be TRBD1 or TRBD2 (5 bases each). Trimming cost V 1 base and J 2 bases, with 9 bases left between them. CDR1 SQVTM and CDR2 ANQGSEA come from the germline V gene. The length of the CDR3 is 13 residues. The CDR3 coding sequence is TGCAGCGTTGAAGTGGGGGATACCTACGAGCAGTACTTC. Translating gives CSVEVGDTYEQYF.

The chain couples TRBV7-8 to TRBJ2-2; TRBD1 is a possible D gene (6 bases). The germline V and J ends were trimmed by 5 bases and 5 bases, with 9 bases remaining between them. The CDR3 length is 13 residues. Germline CDR1 is SGHVS and CDR2 is FQNEAQ. This chain's CDR3 is CASSATGTGELFF. For the CDR3, the DNA is TGTGCCAGCAGCGCCACAGGGACCGGGGAGCTGTTTTTT.

V gene TRBV9 combines with J gene TRBJ1-4; TRBD1 is a possible D gene (6 bases). From germline, CDR1 is SGDLS and CDR2 YYNGEE. This CDR3 is 15 amino acids long. V was pared by 1 base and J by 5 bases, with 12 bases between. In DNA form, the CDR3 reads TGTGCCAGCAGCGTAACGGGGGGACAAAATGAAAAACTGTTTTTT. Translation gives CASSVTGGQNEKLFF. Full variable domain (remainder filled in from reference TRBV9 and TRBJ1-4): DSGVTQTPKHLITATGQRVTLRCSPRSGDLSVYWYQQSLDQGLQFLIQYYNGEERAKGNILERFSAQQFPDLHSELNLSSLELGDSALYFCASSVTGGQNEKLFFGSGTQLSVL.

The J gene is TRBJ2-1, the V gene TRBV27, with 10 bases that match TRBD1. J lost 5 bases, V lost 2 bases, and 9 bases had no gene match. CDR3 length equals 17 residues. Germline CDR1 is MNHEY and CDR2 is SMNVEV (reference sequence). CDR3 loop: CASSLASGTGVNNEQFF. CDR3 sequence (DNA): TGTGCCAGCAGTTTAGCATCCGGGACAGGGGTCAACAATGAGCAGTTCTTC.

The chain is built from TRBV4-2 and TRBJ2-2; 7 bases are a match to TRBD1. The length of the CDR3 is 13 residues. The germline CDR1 and CDR2 sequences are LGHNA and YNFKEQ. The CDR3 DNA reads as TGTGGGGCCGGGGACAGATACACCGGGGAGCTGTTTTTT. Encoded protein: CGAGDRYTGELFF.

This chain uses TRBV7-2 with TRBJ2-7, with 11 bases lining up with TRBD2. CDR1 and CDR2 from the germline V gene are SGHTA and FQGNSA. With 4 bases clipped from V and 3 bases from J, the junction kept 5 bases outside the gene matches. The CDR3 runs to 15 residues. CDR3 residues: CASSSYGTSGYEQYF. The DNA of the CDR3 is TGTGCCAGCAGCTCCTACGGGACTAGCGGCTACGAGCAGTACTTC.

V gene TRBV19 combines with J gene TRBJ1-4; 7 bases agree with TRBD1. Germline loops: CDR1 LNHDA, CDR2 SQIVND (reference sequence). Trimming took 4 bases from V and 4 from J; bases not matched to a gene: 3. The CDR3 length is 14 residues. CDR3 sequence: CASSTGQYNEKLFF. CDR3 nucleotides: TGTGCCAGTAGTACGGGACAGTATAATGAAAAACTGTTTTTT. Full variable domain (outside the CDR3, taken from reference TRBV19 and TRBJ1-4): DGGITQSPKYLFRKEGQNVTLSCEQNLNHDAMYWYRQDPGQGLRLIYYSQIVNDFQKGDIAEGYSVSREKKESFPLTVTSAQKNPTAFYLCASSTGQYNEKLFFGSGTQLSVL.

The rearrangement joins TRBV2 to TRBJ2-1; no clear D. Germline V gives CDR1 SNHLY, CDR2 FYNNEI. The V end was cut by 6 bases, the J end by 3 bases, with 12 bases between. This CDR3 is built from 14 residues. The chain's CDR3 is CASRGAPSYNEQFF. The CDR3 coding sequence is TGTGCCAGCAGGGGCGCCCCTAGCTACAATGAGCAGTTCTTC.

This chain joins TRBV6-5 and TRBJ2-2; D is perhaps TRBD2 (6 bases). CDR1 MNHEY and CDR2 SVGAGI come from the germline V gene. The CDR3 length is 15 residues. V gave up 6 bases and J gave up 5 bases, with 16 bases separating them. CDR3 sequence (DNA): TGTGCCAGCAGACGGGGGTCCCTGGAAACCGGGGAGCTGTTTTTT. Its protein is CASRRGSLETGELFF.

The genes are TRBV10-2 and TRBJ1-1; a possible D gene is TRBD1 (5 bases). V lost 4 bases and J lost 5, with 14 bases in between. CDR1 WSHSY and CDR2 SAAADI come from the germline V gene. The CDR3 has 14 residues. The CDR3 DNA sequence: TGCGCCAGCAGTGGAAGGGGCTTGGGGACTGAAGCTTTCTTT. Protein product: CASSGRGLGTEAFF.